Listed below are T cell receptor beta chains from one sample, sequenced in a study of response to subunit inactivated influenza vaccine. TCRdb fed the RT-PCR reads into MiXCR, producing one record per CDR3 protein. The data contain around 580,000 distinct CDR3 sequences, about 15% of them singletons. This specimen was PBMCs from blood, taken about 13 days after vaccination. All receptors derive from a man aged 45-60 years who received an inactivated influenza vaccine. The CDR3 runs from the conserved cysteine through the conserved F or W. The order of the fields is J gene, clone size, D gene, V gene, CDR3 DNA, CDR3 protein. D genes are given only for firm matches. Not all rows give a size; the values are once, few, many and, for expanded clones, a class.

>TRBJ2-7|-|-|TRBV5-1
TGCGCCAGCAGCACCACGACAGAGTACCACGAGCAGTACTTC
CASSTTTEYHEQYF
>TRBJ1-1|few|-|TRBV20-1
TGCAGTGCGGCGGGACGCCCACGAGGGTACACTGAAGCTTTCTTT
CSAAGRPRGYTEAFF
>TRBJ1-4|-|-|TRBV7-2
TGTGCCAGCAGCTTAGCGCCTGGGATGGGGGAAAAACTGTTTTTT
CASSLAPGMGEKLFF
>TRBJ2-1|few|TRBD2|TRBV28
TGTGCCAGTTTTAGCGGGGGGTCCTACAATGAGCAGTTCTTC
CASFSGGSYNEQFF
>TRBJ2-7|many|TRBD1|TRBV20-1
TGCAGTGCTAGAGATTTACAGGGGGCCGCCGAGCAGTACTTC
CSARDLQGAAEQYF
>TRBJ2-1|few|-|TRBV24-1
TGTGCCACCAGTGAGGTCGCCGGGCAGGGGTCCTACAATGAGCAGTTCTTC
CATSEVAGQGSYNEQFF
>TRBJ2-3|few|-|TRBV27
TGTGCCAGCAGTTTAATCGGGACTAGCACAGATACGCAGTATTTT
CASSLIGTSTDTQYF
>TRBJ1-4|few|-|TRBV30
TGTGCCTGGAGTTTCAATAATGAAAAACTGTTTTTT
CAWSFNNEKLFF
>TRBJ2-3|few|-|TRBV7-2
TGTGCCAGCAGCTTCTCCAGGCCAGATACGCAGTATTTT
CASSFSRPDTQYF
>TRBJ2-3|-|TRBD2|TRBV28
TGTGCCAGCAGTCTTAGCGGGGGGCAACGCACAGATACGCAGTATTTT
CASSLSGGQRTDTQYF
>TRBJ2-2|-|-|TRBV18
TGTGCCAGCTCACCACCTCACCCCGGGGCCGGGGAGCTGTTTTTT
CASSPPHPGAGELFF
>TRBJ2-5|-|-|TRBV29-1
TGCAGCGCCCAACAGCACCGGGGCGGCCAGTACTTC
CSAQQHRGGQYF
>TRBJ2-7|few|TRBD1|TRBV20-1
TGCAGTGCTGACAGGGGGCTTTCCTACGAGCAGTACTTC
CSADRGLSYEQYF
>TRBJ2-3|-|-|TRBV4-3
TGCGCCAGCAGCCAAGATTACATCACAGATACGCAGTATTTT
CASSQDYITDTQYF
>TRBJ2-1|-|TRBD1|TRBV20-1
TGCAGTGCTAGTGGGACAGACAGGCGAGCCTACAATGAGCAGTTCTTC
CSASGTDRRAYNEQFF
>TRBJ2-7|-|TRBD1|TRBV3-1
TGTGCCAGCAGCCAAGGTTGGGATGGACAGGACGAGCAGTACTTC
CASSQGWDGQDEQYF
>TRBJ2-1|few|TRBD2|TRBV6-1
TGTGCCAGCCGGAATAGCGGGAAAGCTGAGCAGTTCTTC
CASRNSGKAEQFF
>TRBJ2-7|-|TRBD1|TRBV6-1
TGTGCCAGCAGAAAAGGACAGGGGAACTACGAGCAGTACTTC
CASRKGQGNYEQYF
>TRBJ1-5|-|-|TRBV2
TGTGCCAGCAGTCAAGACATGGGCAATCAGCCCCAGCATTTT
CASSQDMGNQPQHF
>TRBJ2-1|few|TRBD2|TRBV6-5
TGTGCCAGCAGTTACGATAGCGGGGGGCTATACAATGAGCAGTTCTTC
CASSYDSGGLYNEQFF
>TRBJ2-5|few|TRBD2|TRBV5-1
TGCGCCAGCAGCTTGTCCCGACTTAGCGGGCAAGAGACCCAGTACTTC
CASSLSRLSGQETQYF
>TRBJ2-1|few|-|TRBV21-1
TGTGCCAGCAGCCTAAAGCAAGGCCTTCTCTACAATGAGCAGTTCTTC
CASSLKQGLLYNEQFF
>TRBJ2-5|many|-|TRBV7-2
TGTGCCAGCACCTTAGGGACAGAGACCCAGTACTTC
CASTLGTETQYF
>TRBJ1-2|-|-|TRBV5-1
TGCGCCAGCAGTCCACTGGGGATTGATGGCTACACCTTC
CASSPLGIDGYTF
>TRBJ2-7|-|-|TRBV28
TGTGCCAGCAGTTTGCTGAAGGGCTACGAGCAGTACTTC
CASSLLKGYEQYF
>TRBJ2-1|many|TRBD2|TRBV3-1
TGTGCCAGCAGCCACGGACTAGCGAACTACTACAATGAGCAGTTCTTC
CASSHGLANYYNEQFF
>TRBJ2-5|few|-|TRBV28
TGTGCCAGCAGTTTATTATTCCCGGAGACCCAGTACTTC
CASSLLFPETQYF
>TRBJ2-2|many|TRBD1|TRBV10-3
TGTGCCATGGGGACAGGTCCCACTAACACCGGGGAGCTGTTTTTT
CAMGTGPTNTGELFF
>TRBJ2-1|few|-|TRBV2
TGTGCCAGCAGTGCCAGCGATGAGCAGTTCTTC
CASSASDEQFF
>TRBJ2-1|-|TRBD2|TRBV19
TGTGCCAGTAGTGAGCCTAGCGGGAGCAATGAGCAGTTCTTC
CASSEPSGSNEQFF
>TRBJ2-7|many|-|TRBV4-2
TGTGCCAGCAGCCGAGACGTAGGGAGCTCCTACGAGCAGTACTTC
CASSRDVGSSYEQYF
>TRBJ2-5|few|-|TRBV7-2
TGTGCCAGCAGCTTAGCGCTACCTAGGGAGACCCAGTACTTC
CASSLALPRETQYF
>TRBJ2-2|-|-|TRBV6-5
TGTGCCAGCAGTTACTCGGTACAGGGAAAGCTGTTTTTT
CASSYSVQGKLFF
>TRBJ2-5|-|TRBD1|TRBV15
TGTGCCACCAGCAGAGGAAAAGGACAGGGCGAAGAGACCCAGTACTTC
CATSRGKGQGEETQYF
>TRBJ2-1|few|TRBD2|TRBV7-2
TGTGCCAGCAGCGAAGGACTAGCGGGAGTACAGGAGCAGTTCTTC
CASSEGLAGVQEQFF
>TRBJ2-1|few|TRBD1|TRBV4-2
TGTGCCAGCAGCGATACCGGGACAGGAATATTAAGCTCCTACAATGAGCAGTTCTTC
CASSDTGTGILSSYNEQFF
>TRBJ2-1|many|TRBD2|TRBV12-3/TRBV12-4
TGTGCCAGCACCCGGGGGGATGAGCAGTTCTTC
CASTRGDEQFF
>TRBJ2-5|-|TRBD1|TRBV5-5
TGTGCCAGCAGCTTGGGAGGACAGGGAGGAGAGACCCAGTACTTC
CASSLGGQGGETQYF
>TRBJ2-2|few|-|TRBV20-1
TGCAGTGCTAGAGATCGGTGGGAAACCGGGGAGCTGTTTTTT
CSARDRWETGELFF
>TRBJ1-2|many|TRBD1|TRBV7-9
TGTGCCAGCAGCTTAGGCACAGGGGGCGAAGTGGATGGCTACACCTTC
CASSLGTGGEVDGYTF
>TRBJ2-3|-|-|TRBV3-1
TGTGCCAGCAGCCAGCACTCCGGGTTGCGGGATACGCAGTATTTT
CASSQHSGLRDTQYF
>TRBJ1-2|few|-|TRBV5-1
TGCGCCAGCAGCTCGGGTACTTCTATGGTAGGCTACACCTTC
CASSSGTSMVGYTF
>TRBJ2-7|-|-|TRBV7-9
TGTGCCAGCACCACCCAAACAGGGGAGCAGTACTTC
CASTTQTGEQYF
>TRBJ2-2|many|-|TRBV5-1
TGCGCCAGCAGTCTCTTTGGCGGGGAGCTGTTTTTT
CASSLFGGELFF
>TRBJ2-3|few|-|TRBV30
TGTGCCTGGAGTGGGTTGTTGGCAGGGTCCCACCCAGATACGCAGTATTTT
CAWSGLLAGSHPDTQYF
>TRBJ2-3|few|-|TRBV10-3
TGTGCCATCAGTGACTCCGCTGGACCTTTCAAAAGTCTGGATACGCAGTATTTT
CAISDSAGPFKSLDTQYF
>TRBJ1-2|few|TRBD1|TRBV4-3
TGCGCCAGCAGCCAAAGGACAGGAGCAAACTATGGCTACACCTTC
CASSQRTGANYGYTF
>TRBJ1-1|many|-|TRBV20-1
TGCAGTGCTAGTAACTCGAGGAACACTGAAGCTTTCTTT
CSASNSRNTEAFF
>TRBJ2-5|few|TRBD2|TRBV12-3/TRBV12-4
TGTGCCAGCAGTCCGGGACTAGCGGACCAAGAGACCCAGTACTTC
CASSPGLADQETQYF
>TRBJ2-3|once|TRBD2|TRBV11-2
TGTGCCAGCAGCCGGACTAGCGGGGGTGCAGATACGCAGTATTTT
CASSRTSGGADTQYF
>TRBJ2-2|few|TRBD2|TRBV5-1
TGCGCCAGCAGCTTTAATAGCGGGACCGGGGAGCTGTTTTTT
CASSFNSGTGELFF
>TRBJ2-7|few|-|TRBV10-3
TGTGCCATCAGTGAGTCCGTGGTAGCGGACACCTACGAGCAGTACTTC
CAISESVVADTYEQYF